This is a list of T cell receptor beta chains from one sample in a study of regulatory T cells in long-lasting Graves disease. TCRdb analysed the multiplex PCR reads with MiXCR anew, one entry per CDR3 protein. In the table there are over 200,000 distinct CDR3 sequences, under 20% of which are singletons. This same sample was also part of a study on T cells in Graves' hyperthyroidism and ophthalmopathy.

Sequences were derived from peripheral blood mononuclear cells (PBMCs), sampled at new diagnosis, from a patient treated with antithyroid drugs. These receptors all stem from a woman aged 25 to 39 with Graves disease. Each CDR3 is given with its conserved first and last residue. The D gene is left open where the match is weak. The listing skips clone size in some rows; elsewhere it reads once, few, many or a size class.

abundance	len	d_gene	v_gene	j_gene	CDR3nt	CDR3aa
many	16	-	TRBV4-2	TRBJ1-6	TGTGCCAGCAGCCGTTCTGGGGCAGGCAATAATTCACCCCTCCACTTT	CASSRSGAGNNSPLHF
many	17	TRBD2	TRBV6-2/TRBV6-3	TRBJ2-3	TGTGCCAGCAGTTATTCGCGGGGGATCAGAAGCACAGATACGCAGTATTTT	CASSYSRGIRSTDTQYF
once	15	-	TRBV5-4	TRBJ2-7	TGTGCCAGCAGCTCCAGCGCGACATCAACCTACGAGCAGTACTTC	CASSSSATSTYEQYF
many	14	-	TRBV2	TRBJ2-7	TGTGCCAGCGAGACCGACAGTAACTTTTACGAGCAGTACTTC	CASETDSNFYEQYF
many	13	TRBD1	TRBV6-1	TRBJ1-2	TGTGCCAGCAGTGGACAGGGCCCCTATGGCTACACCTTC	CASSGQGPYGYTF
many	13	-	TRBV27	TRBJ1-4	TGTGCCAGCAGTTTATCCGCCTTTGAAAAACTGTTTTTT	CASSLSAFEKLFF
once	19	TRBD1	TRBV28	TRBJ2-7	TGTGCCAGCAGTTTATATGGGACAGATCCTTCCCCTTTTTCCTACGAGCAGTACTTC	CASSLYGTDPSPFSYEQYF
-	15	-	TRBV6-2/TRBV6-3	TRBJ1-5	TGTGCCAGCAGTGAACGCAGGGGACACAATCAGCCCCAGCATTTT	CASSERRGHNQPQHF
-	14	-	TRBV11-3	TRBJ1-2	TGTGCCAGCAGCAGGCAGGGAGTGTGGTATGGCTACACCTTC	CASSRQGVWYGYTF
few	15	TRBD1	TRBV19	TRBJ2-4	TGTGCCAGTAGTAAGGGACAGGGGCTAGAGGACATTCAGTACTTC	CASSKGQGLEDIQYF
-	16	-	TRBV20-1	TRBJ2-7	TGCAGTGCCACCCCACCCGAGTTAGCGGACTCCTACGAGCAGTACTTC	CSATPPELADSYEQYF
many	16	-	TRBV19	TRBJ2-5	TGTGCCAGTAGTATTGGCCCCTCCGATAGTCAAGAGACCCAGTACTTC	CASSIGPSDSQETQYF
many	17	TRBD1	TRBV6-5	TRBJ1-4	TGTGCCAGCAGTTCCCGACAGGGAGGGAGGAGTGTTGAAAAACTGTTTTTT	CASSSRQGGRSVEKLFF
many	14	TRBD1	TRBV15	TRBJ2-5	TGTGCCACCAGCAGCCGGGACAGCGAAGAGACCCAGTACTTC	CATSSRDSEETQYF
-	15	-	TRBV6-1	TRBJ2-3	TGTGCCAGCGCCGGCGGGGGCCGGCCCACAGATACGCAGTATTTT	CASAGGGRPTDTQYF
-	17	TRBD1	TRBV20-1	TRBJ1-6	TGCAGTGCTAGACAAGACAGGGTCATATCCTATAATTCACCCCTCCACTTT	CSARQDRVISYNSPLHF
many	14	-	TRBV6-1	TRBJ1-5	TGTGCCAGCAGTGTTATGGGAGGCAATCAGCCCCAGCATTTT	CASSVMGGNQPQHF
few	17	TRBD1	TRBV4-1	TRBJ1-5	TGCGCCAGCAGCCAAGGCATTCCGGGACAGGGTCATCAGCCCCAGCATTTT	CASSQGIPGQGHQPQHF
many	15	-	TRBV3-1	TRBJ1-1	TGTGCCAGCAGCCAGCTTGTGGCCAGGGGAGCTGAAGCTTTCTTT	CASSQLVARGAEAFF
many	16	-	TRBV25-1	TRBJ1-1	TGTGCCAGCAGTGAGCTTCGGGGGACGCGGGACACTGAAGCTTTCTTT	CASSELRGTRDTEAFF
many	13	TRBD1	TRBV19	TRBJ1-5	TGTGCCAGCCGGGACAGGGGGTTTCAGCCCCAGCATTTT	CASRDRGFQPQHF
many	15	-	TRBV6-5	TRBJ1-5	TGTGCCAGCAGTTCAGAAGGGTGGCGCAATCAGCCCCAGCATTTT	CASSSEGWRNQPQHF
many	16	-	TRBV9	TRBJ2-3	TGTGCCAGCAGCGCCTGGACTGAGTCTCTGTGGGATACGCAGTATTTT	CASSAWTESLWDTQYF
many	15	TRBD2	TRBV20-1	TRBJ2-3	TGCAGTGCCAGGCGCGGGGGGTCTAGCACAGATACGCAGTATTTT	CSARRGGSSTDTQYF
many	14	-	TRBV7-2	TRBJ1-1	TGTGCCAGCAGCCTACGGACAGTGAACACTGAAGCTTTCTTT	CASSLRTVNTEAFF
many	15	-	TRBV5-1	TRBJ2-1	TGTGCCAGCAGTTTGGCCTCGAGCTCCTACAATGAGCAGTTCTTC	CASSLASSSYNEQFF